This T cell receptor (beta chain) came from a study of control samples from healthy donors and cancer patients. Data came from immunoSEQ multiplex PCR; TCRdb stores just in-frame clones and leaves some out. The data hold about 150,000 clones, with under 95% observed a single time. This TCR was sampled from a man aged 18-30 years in good health. The sample was blood.

The CDR3 coding sequence is TGTGCCAGCAGTTTACGGCAGCTTGGCTACACCTTC. This encodes CASSLRQLGYTF. The rearrangement uses TRBV28 and TRBJ1-2; D is unresolved. Per the germline V gene, CDR1 is MDHEN and CDR2 is SYDVKM. V was cut by 2 bases and J by 7 bases, with 8 bases left in between. CDR3 length: 12 residues.